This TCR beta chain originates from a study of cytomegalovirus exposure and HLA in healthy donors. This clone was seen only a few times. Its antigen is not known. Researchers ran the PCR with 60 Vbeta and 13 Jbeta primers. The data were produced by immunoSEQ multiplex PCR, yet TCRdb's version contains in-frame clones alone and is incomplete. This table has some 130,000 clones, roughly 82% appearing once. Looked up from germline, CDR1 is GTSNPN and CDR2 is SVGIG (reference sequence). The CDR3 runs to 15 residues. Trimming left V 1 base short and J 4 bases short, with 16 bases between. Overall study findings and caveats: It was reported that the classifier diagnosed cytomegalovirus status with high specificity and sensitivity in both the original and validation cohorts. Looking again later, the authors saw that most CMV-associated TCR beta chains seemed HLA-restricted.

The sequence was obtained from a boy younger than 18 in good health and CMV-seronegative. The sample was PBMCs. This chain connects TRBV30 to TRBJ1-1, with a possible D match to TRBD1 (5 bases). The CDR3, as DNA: TGTGCCTGGAGTGGGGGGGGGACGGCCGGCACTGAAGCTTTCTTT. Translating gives CAWSGGGTAGTEAFF.